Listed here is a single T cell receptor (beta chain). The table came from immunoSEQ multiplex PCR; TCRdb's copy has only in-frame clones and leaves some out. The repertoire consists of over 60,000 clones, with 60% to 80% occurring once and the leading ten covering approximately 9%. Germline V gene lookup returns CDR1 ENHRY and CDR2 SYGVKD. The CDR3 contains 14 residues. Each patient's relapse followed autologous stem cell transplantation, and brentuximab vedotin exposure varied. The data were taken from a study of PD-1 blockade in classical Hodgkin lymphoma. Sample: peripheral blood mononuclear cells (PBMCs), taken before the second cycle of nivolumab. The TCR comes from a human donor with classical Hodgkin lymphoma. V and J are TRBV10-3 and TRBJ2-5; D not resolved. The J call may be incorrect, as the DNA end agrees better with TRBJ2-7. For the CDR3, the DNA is TGTGCCATCAATGACCCATGGCGAGGCTACGAGCAGTACTTC. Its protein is CAINDPWRGYEQYF.